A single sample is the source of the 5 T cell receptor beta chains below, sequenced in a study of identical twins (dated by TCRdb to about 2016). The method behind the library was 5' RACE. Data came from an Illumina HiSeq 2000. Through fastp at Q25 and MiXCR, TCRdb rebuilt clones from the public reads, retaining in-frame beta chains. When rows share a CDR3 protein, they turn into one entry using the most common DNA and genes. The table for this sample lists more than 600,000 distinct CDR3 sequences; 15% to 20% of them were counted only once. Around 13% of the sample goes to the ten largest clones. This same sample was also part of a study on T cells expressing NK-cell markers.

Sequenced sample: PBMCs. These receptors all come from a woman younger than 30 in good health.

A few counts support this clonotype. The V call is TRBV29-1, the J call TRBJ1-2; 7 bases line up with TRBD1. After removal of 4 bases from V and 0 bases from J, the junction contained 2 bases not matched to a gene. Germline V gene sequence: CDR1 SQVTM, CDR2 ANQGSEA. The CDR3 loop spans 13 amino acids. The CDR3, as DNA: TGCAGCGTTGCGGGACAGACTAACTATGGCTACACCTTC. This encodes CSVAGQTNYGYTF.

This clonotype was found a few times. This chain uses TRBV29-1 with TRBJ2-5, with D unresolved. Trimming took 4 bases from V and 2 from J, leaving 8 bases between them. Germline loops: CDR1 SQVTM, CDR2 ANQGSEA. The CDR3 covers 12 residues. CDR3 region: CSVGHFQETQYF. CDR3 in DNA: TGCAGCGTTGGACATTTTCAAGAGACCCAGTACTTC.

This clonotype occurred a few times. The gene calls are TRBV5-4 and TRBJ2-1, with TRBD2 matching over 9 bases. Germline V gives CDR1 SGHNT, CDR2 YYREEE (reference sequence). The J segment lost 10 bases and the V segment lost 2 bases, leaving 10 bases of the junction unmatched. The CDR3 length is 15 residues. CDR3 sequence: CASSLAAGGGEEQFF. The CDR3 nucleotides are TGTGCCAGCAGCTTAGCAGCGGGGGGAGGGGAGGAGCAGTTCTTC.

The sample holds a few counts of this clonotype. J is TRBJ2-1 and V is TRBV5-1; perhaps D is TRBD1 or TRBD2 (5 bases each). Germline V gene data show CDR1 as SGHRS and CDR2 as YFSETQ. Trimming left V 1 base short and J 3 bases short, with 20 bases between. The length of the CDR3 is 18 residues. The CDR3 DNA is TGCGCCAGCAGCTTGACCGGGACCGCTCGGGGTTACTACAATGAGCAGTTCTTC. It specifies CASSLTGTARGYYNEQFF.

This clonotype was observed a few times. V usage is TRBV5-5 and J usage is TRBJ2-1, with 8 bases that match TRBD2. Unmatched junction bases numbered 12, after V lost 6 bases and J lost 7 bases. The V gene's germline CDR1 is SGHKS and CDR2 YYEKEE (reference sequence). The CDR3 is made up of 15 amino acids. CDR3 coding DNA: TGTGCCAGCACCTTTAGCGGGGCAGTGGGGAATGAGCAGTTCTTC. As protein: CASTFSGAVGNEQFF.